A single sample is the source of the 17 T cell receptor beta chains below, sequenced in a study of naive and memory T cell subsets. This sample's treatment: skin biopsy from PPD injection site in Mantoux-positive individual. The library had UMIs added by 3' ligation of an oligonucleotide to TCR cDNA. Ligated cDNA underwent four rounds of PCR with nested alpha and beta constant region primers and SP2. TCRdb analysed the UMI-ligation and nested PCR reads with MiXCR anew, one entry per CDR3 protein. The repertoire holds 25,000 to 35,000 distinct CDR3 sequences, 6.5% to 8% seen once, with 3.1% in the top ten. The starting material was skin, obtained from a tuberculin skin test site. Every receptor here comes from an adult in good health.

This rearrangement joins TRBV10-2 to TRBJ2-5; 7 bases match TRBD1. Germline CDR1 is WSHSY and CDR2 is SAAADI. Unmatched junction bases numbered 2, after V lost 4 bases and J lost 3 bases. The CDR3 spans 13 residues. The DNA of the CDR3 is TGCGCCAGCAGTGGACAGGGCGAAGAGACCCAGTACTTC. Residues: CASSGQGEETQYF.

This clonotype showed up many times. V is TRBV4-1 and J is TRBJ2-3; 8 bases match TRBD2. Germline values: CDR1 MGHRA, CDR2 YSYEKL. The J segment lost 4 bases and the V segment lost 0 bases, leaving 6 bases of the junction unmatched. The CDR3 totals 16 residues. The CDR3 nucleotides read TGCGCCAGCAGCCAAGATCCGAGCGGGGGTGCAGATACGCAGTATTTT. It is translated as CASSQDPSGGADTQYF.

This clonotype was counted at least ten times. The chain recombines TRBV19 with TRBJ2-2; 8 bases fit TRBD2. The CDR3 is 12 amino acids. The junction had 3 bases not matched to a gene; V was cut back by 9 bases and J by 6 bases. Germline values: CDR1 LNHDA, CDR2 SQIVND (reference sequence). The CDR3 is CASGGDAGELFF. The CDR3 DNA is TGTGCCAGCGGGGGGGACGCCGGGGAGCTGTTTTTT.

This clonotype was seen at least ten times. The rearrangement links TRBV2 to TRBJ1-5; TRBD1 aligns across 9 bases. CDR1 and CDR2 (germline): SNHLY, FYNNEI. The CDR3 totals 14 residues. After removal of 5 bases from V and 6 bases from J, the junction contained 5 bases not matched to a gene. CDR3 amino acids: CASSPRDRVQPQHF. DNA for the CDR3: TGTGCCAGCAGTCCCAGGGACAGGGTTCAGCCCCAGCATTTT.

This clonotype occurred many times. The chain combines TRBV7-2 with TRBJ2-5; maybe TRBD2 (5 bases). Germline-derived CDR1 and CDR2 are SGHTA and FQGNSA. The CDR3 has 14 residues. The V and J ends lost 4 bases and 4 bases respectively, with 13 bases between them. CDR3 loop: CASSSFVRGETQYF. CDR3 DNA sequence: TGTGCCAGCAGCTCATTCGTTCGGGGAGAGACCCAGTACTTC.

The V call is TRBV4-2, the J call TRBJ2-5, with a possible D match to TRBD2 (6 bases). The CDR3 runs 18 residues. Trimming cost V 0 bases and J 0 bases, with 17 bases left between them. Germline V gene lookup returns CDR1 LGHNA and CDR2 YNFKEQ. CDR3 in amino acids: CASSQERGLLGYQETQYF. The CDR3 DNA follows: TGTGCCAGCAGCCAAGAAAGGGGACTCCTCGGGTACCAAGAGACCCAGTACTTC.

A word on this clonotype: This may stem from a read error, because a much larger clone lies one nucleotide away. The V gene is TRBV7-6, the J gene TRBJ2-1; no clear D gene. From germline, CDR1 is SGHVS and CDR2 FNYEAQ. This CDR3 region has 16 residues. Trimming shortened V by 1 base and J by 0 bases, and 10 bases separated the two germline ends. CDR3 bases: TGTGCCAGCAGCTTAGAGCGAGTGAGCTCCTACAATGAGCAGTTCTTC. This gives the protein CASSLERVSSYNEQFF.

Ten or more counts support this clonotype. The chain uses TRBV20-1 and TRBJ1-1; no firm D call. The CDR3 has 12 residues. Germline V gene data show CDR1 as DFQATT and CDR2 as SNEGSKA (reference sequence). With 2 bases removed from V and 4 bases from J, the gap between germline ends came to 8 bases. As DNA, the CDR3 is TGCAGTGCTAGACAGGCTAGCACTGAAGCTTTCTTT. It codes for CSARQASTEAFF.

Ten or more counts support this clonotype. The V gene is TRBV9, the J gene TRBJ2-7; 9 nucleotides align to TRBD1. This CDR3 comprises 13 residues. From germline, CDR1 is SGDLS and CDR2 YYNGEE. J was trimmed by 3 bases and V by 4 bases; bases with no gene match: 2. The CDR3 region has the DNA TGTGCCAGCAGCAAGACAGGGGGCTACGAGCAGTACTTC. It is translated as CASSKTGGYEQYF.

This clonotype was seen a handful of times. This chain links TRBV29-1 with TRBJ1-4; D is uncertain. The V and J ends lost 6 bases and 2 bases respectively, with 10 bases between them. The CDR3 consists of 13 residues. Germline V lookup: CDR1 SQVTM, CDR2 ANQGSEA. The CDR3 reads CSVGRGTNEKLFF. CDR3 nucleotide sequence: TGCAGCGTCGGACGGGGTACTAATGAAAAACTGTTTTTT.

This clonotype came up a few times. The CDR3 nucleotides read TGCGCCAGCAAGAATACAGGGGGCCTTCAAACAGATACGCAGTATTTT. This sequence encodes CASKNTGGLQTDTQYF. The chain has TRBV5-1 and TRBJ2-3; 9 bases align to TRBD1. Germline trimming cut 6 bases from V and 3 bases from J; bases unmatched to any gene: 11. The CDR3 covers 16 residues. Germline V gene lookup returns CDR1 SGHRS and CDR2 YFSETQ.

This clonotype was counted only a few times. This chain joins TRBV14 and TRBJ1-3; the match to TRBD1 covers 7 bases. From germline, CDR1 is SGHDN and CDR2 FVKESK. The V segment lost 3 bases and the J segment 1 base; nucleotides outside the gene matches: 3. CDR3 length: 15 amino acids. CDR3 nucleotide sequence: TGTGCCAGCAGCCAGGCACAGGGGTCTGGAAACACCATATATTTT. Its translation: CASSQAQGSGNTIYF.

This clonotype appeared many times. The chain employs TRBV5-1 and TRBJ1-6, with 8 positions matching TRBD1. The trim removed 4 bases at V and 10 bases at J, leaving 7 bases unmatched. The length of the CDR3 is 14 residues. CDR1 is SGHRS, CDR2 YFSETQ, per germline. The DNA of the CDR3 is TGCGCCAGCAGCCCGGGACAGGAGGGATCACCCCTCCACTTT. This codes for CASSPGQEGSPLHF.

This clonotype was counted only a few times. The chain links TRBV18 to TRBJ2-1; possibly TRBD1 or TRBD2 for D (5 bases each). Per the germline V gene, CDR1 is KGHSH and CDR2 is LQKENI. The CDR3 has 16 amino acids. The ends were cut back, 2 bases at V and 9 bases at J, with 20 bases in the middle. The CDR3 spells CASSPDVPSRGTEQFF. DNA for the CDR3: TGTGCCAGCTCACCAGATGTACCTTCGAGGGGCACTGAGCAGTTCTTC.

In its sample, this clonotype was seen a few times. The chain combines TRBV15 with TRBJ2-1, with TRBD1 identical over 9 bases. Losses at the gene ends were 3 bases for V and 8 bases for J; bases not matched to a gene: 14. The length of the CDR3 is 17 residues. In germline, CDR1 is LNHNV, CDR2 YYDKDF (reference sequence). The CDR3 region has the DNA TGTGCCACCAGCAGGGCTGAAGGGACAGGGCCGGAGCATGAGCAGTTCTTC. Protein: CATSRAEGTGPEHEQFF.

At least ten counts were recorded for this clonotype. CDR3 sequence: CSVESGRGGTDTQYF. Here the CDR3 DNA reads TGCAGCGTTGAAAGTGGGCGGGGGGGAACAGATACGCAGTATTTT. The V call is TRBV29-1, the J call TRBJ2-3; TRBD2 agrees at 9 bases. The V segment lost 2 bases and the J segment 3 bases; nucleotides outside the gene matches: 6. Per the germline V gene, CDR1 is SQVTM and CDR2 is ANQGSEA. The CDR3 extends over 15 amino acids.

This rearrangement joins TRBV7-4 to TRBJ2-1; no firm D call. Germline-derived CDR1 and CDR2 are SGHVT and SQSDAQ. The V end was cut by 2 bases, the J end by 8 bases, with 7 bases between. The CDR3 is made up of 12 amino acids. The DNA for the CDR3 is TGTGCCAGCAGCTTAATTGGGGATGAGCAGTTCTTC. It translates to CASSLIGDEQFF.